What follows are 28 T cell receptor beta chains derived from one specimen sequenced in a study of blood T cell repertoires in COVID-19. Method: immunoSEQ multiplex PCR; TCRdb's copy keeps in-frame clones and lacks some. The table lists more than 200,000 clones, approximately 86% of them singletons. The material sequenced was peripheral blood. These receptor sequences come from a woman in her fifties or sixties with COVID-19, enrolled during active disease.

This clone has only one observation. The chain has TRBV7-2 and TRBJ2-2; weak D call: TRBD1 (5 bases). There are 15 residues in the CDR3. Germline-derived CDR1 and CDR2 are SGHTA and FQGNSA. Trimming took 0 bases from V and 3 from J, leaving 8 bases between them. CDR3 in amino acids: CASSLAQGYTGELFF. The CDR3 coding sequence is TGTGCCAGCAGCTTAGCCCAGGGATACACCGGGGAGCTGTTTTTT. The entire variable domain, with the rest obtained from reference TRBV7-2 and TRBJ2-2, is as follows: GAGVSQSPSNKVTEKGKDVELRCDPISGHTALYWYRQSLGQGLEFLIYFQGNSAPDKSGLPSDRFSAERTGGSVSTLTIQRTQQEDSAVYLCASSLAQGYTGELFFGEGSRLTVL.

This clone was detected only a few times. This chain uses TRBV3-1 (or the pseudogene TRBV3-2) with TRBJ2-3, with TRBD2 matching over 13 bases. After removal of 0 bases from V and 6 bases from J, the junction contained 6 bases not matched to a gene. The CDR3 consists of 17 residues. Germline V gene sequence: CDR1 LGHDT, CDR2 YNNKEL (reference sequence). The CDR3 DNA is TGTGCCAGCAGCCAAGAGGGACTAGCGGGACCCATGGATACGCAGTATTTT. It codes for CASSQEGLAGPMDTQYF.

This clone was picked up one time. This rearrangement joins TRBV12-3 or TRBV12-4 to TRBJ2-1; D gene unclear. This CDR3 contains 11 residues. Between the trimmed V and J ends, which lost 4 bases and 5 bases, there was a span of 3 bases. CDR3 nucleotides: TGTGCCAGCAGTTCCAACAATGAGCAGTTCTTC. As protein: CASSSNNEQFF.

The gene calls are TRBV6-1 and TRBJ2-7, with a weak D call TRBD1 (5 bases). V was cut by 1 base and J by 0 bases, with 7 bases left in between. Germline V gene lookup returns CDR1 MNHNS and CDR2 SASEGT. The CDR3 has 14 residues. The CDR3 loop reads CASSEVRGSYEQYF. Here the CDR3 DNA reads TGTGCCAGCAGTGAAGTAAGGGGCTCCTACGAGCAGTACTTC.

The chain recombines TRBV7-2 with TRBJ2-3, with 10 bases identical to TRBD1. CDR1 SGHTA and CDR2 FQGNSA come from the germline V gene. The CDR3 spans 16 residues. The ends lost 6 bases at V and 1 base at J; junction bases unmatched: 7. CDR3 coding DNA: TGTGCCAGCAGTCCGGGACAGGGGTACGGCACAGATACGCAGTATTTT. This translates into CASSPGQGYGTDTQYF.

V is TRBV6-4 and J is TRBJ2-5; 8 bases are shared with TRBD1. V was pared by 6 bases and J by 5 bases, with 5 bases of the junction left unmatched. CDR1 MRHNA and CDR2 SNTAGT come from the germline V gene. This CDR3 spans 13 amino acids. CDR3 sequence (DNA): TGTGCCAGCAGCCTAGACAGGGGTGAGACCCAGTACTTC. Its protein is CASSLDRGETQYF.

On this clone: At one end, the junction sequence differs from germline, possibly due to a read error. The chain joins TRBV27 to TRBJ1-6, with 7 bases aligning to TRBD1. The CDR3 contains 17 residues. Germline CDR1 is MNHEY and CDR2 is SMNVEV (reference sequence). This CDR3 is CASRLSGGGAYNSPLHF. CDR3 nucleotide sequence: TGTGCCAGCAGATTATCAGGAGGGGGCGCCTATAATTCACCCCTCCACTTT.

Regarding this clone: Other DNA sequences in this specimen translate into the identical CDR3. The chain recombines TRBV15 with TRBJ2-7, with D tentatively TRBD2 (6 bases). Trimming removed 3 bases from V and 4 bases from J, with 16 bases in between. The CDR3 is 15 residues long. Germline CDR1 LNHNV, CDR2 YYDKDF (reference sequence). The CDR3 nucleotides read TGTGCCACCAGCAGGGTACCGGGAGCAAATTACGAGCAGTACTTC. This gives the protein CATSRVPGANYEQYF.

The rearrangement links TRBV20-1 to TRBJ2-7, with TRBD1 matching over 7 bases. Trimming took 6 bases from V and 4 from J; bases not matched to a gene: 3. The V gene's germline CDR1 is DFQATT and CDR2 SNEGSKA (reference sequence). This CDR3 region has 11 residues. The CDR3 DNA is TGCAGTGCCTCGGGACAGTACGAGCAGTACTTC. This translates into CSASGQYEQYF.

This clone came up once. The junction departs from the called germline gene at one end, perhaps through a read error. CDR3 coding DNA: TGTGCCAGCTCACCGGACAGGAACTCTGGCTACACCTTC. Its protein is CASSPDRNSGYTF. This chain links TRBV18 with TRBJ1-2; the match to TRBD1 covers 7 bases. The germline V gene encodes CDR1 KGHSH and CDR2 LQKENI. The CDR3 totals 13 residues. Drawing the rest from reference TRBV18 and TRBJ1-2, the complete variable domain is NAGVMQNPRHLVRRRGQEARLRCSPMKGHSHVYWYRQLPEEGLKFMVYLQKENIIDESGMPKERFSAEFPKEGPSILRIQQVVRGDSAAYFCASSPDRNSGYTFGSGTRLTVV.

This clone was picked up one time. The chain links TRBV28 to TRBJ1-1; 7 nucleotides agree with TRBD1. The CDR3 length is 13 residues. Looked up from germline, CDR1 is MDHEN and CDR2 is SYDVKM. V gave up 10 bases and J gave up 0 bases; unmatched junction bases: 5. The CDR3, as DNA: TGTGCCACCCAGGGACAGCTGAACACTGAAGCTTTCTTT. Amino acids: CATQGQLNTEAFF.

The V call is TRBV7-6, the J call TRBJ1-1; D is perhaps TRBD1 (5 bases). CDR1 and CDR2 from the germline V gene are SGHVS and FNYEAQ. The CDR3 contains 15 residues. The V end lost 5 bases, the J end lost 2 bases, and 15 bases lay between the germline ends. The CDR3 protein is CASSRSRQGNTEAFF. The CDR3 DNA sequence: TGTGCCAGCAGCCGGAGCCGGCAGGGCAACACTGAAGCTTTCTTT.

Here the CDR3 DNA reads TGTGCCAGCAGTTTCGTTCAGGGCTCTGGAAACACCATATATTTT. Translated, it gives CASSFVQGSGNTIYF. The gene calls are TRBV6-2 or TRBV6-3 and TRBJ1-3; the D gene is possibly TRBD1 (5 bases). Trimming left V 4 bases short and J 0 bases short, with 10 bases between. The germline V gene has CDR1 MNHEY and CDR2 SVGEGT. The CDR3 extends over 15 amino acids.

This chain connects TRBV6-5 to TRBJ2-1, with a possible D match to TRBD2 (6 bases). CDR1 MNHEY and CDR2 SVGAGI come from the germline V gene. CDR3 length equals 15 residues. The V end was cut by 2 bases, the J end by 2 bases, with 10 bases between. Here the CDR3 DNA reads TGTGCCAGCAGTTACGATACTAGCCCCTACAATGAGCAGTTCTTC. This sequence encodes CASSYDTSPYNEQFF.

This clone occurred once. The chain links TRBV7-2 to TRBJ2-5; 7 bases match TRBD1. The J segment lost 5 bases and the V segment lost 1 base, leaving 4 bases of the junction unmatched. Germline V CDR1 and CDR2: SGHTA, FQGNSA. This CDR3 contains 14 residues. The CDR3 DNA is TGTGCCAGCAGCTTAGATCAGGGGGAGGAGACCCAGTACTTC. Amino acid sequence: CASSLDQGEETQYF.

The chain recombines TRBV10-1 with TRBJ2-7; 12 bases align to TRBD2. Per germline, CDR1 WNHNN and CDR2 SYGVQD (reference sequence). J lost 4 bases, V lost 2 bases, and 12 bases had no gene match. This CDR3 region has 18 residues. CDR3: CASSELTLLAGGLYEQYF. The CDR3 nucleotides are TGCGCCAGCAGTGAGCTTACCTTGCTAGCGGGGGGGTTGTACGAGCAGTACTTC.

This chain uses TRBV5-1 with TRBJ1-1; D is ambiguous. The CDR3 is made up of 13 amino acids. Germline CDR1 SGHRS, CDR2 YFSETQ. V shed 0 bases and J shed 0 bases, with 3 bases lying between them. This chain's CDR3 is CASSLGVNTEAFF. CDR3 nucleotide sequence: TGCGCCAGCAGCTTGGGAGTGAACACTGAAGCTTTCTTT.

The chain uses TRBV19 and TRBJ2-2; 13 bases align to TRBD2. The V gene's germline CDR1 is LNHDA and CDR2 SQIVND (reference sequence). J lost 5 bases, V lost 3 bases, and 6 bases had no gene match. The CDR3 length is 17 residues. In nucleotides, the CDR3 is TGTGCCAGTAGTATGGGACTAGCGGGGCTACGGACCGGGGAGCTGTTTTTT. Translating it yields CASSMGLAGLRTGELFF.

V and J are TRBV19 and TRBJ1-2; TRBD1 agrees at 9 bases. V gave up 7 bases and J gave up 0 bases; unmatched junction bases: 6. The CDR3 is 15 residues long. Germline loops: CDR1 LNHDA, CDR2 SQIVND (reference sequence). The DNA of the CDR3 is TGTGCCAGTATCGACAGGGGGTCCACTAACTATGGCTACACCTTC. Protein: CASIDRGSTNYGYTF. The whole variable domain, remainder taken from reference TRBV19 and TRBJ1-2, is DGGITQSPKYLFRKEGQNVTLSCEQNLNHDAMYWYRQDPGQGLRLIYYSQIVNDFQKGDIAEGYSVSREKKESFPLTVTSAQKNPTAFYLCASIDRGSTNYGYTFGSGTRLTVV.

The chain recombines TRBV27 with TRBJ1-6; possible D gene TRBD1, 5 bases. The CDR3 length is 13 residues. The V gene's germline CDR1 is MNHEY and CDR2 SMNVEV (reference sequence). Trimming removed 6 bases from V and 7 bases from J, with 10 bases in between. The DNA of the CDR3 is TGTGCCAGCAGGACAGTGCGGAATTCACCCCTCCACTTT. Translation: CASRTVRNSPLHF.

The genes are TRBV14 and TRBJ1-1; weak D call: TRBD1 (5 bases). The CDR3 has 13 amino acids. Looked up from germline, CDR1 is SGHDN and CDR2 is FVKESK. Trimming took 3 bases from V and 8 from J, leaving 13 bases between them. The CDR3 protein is CASSHPAGEEAFF. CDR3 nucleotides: TGTGCCAGCAGCCACCCGGCGGGGGAGGAAGCTTTCTTT. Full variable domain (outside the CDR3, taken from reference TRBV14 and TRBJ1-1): EAGVTQFPSHSVIEKGQTVTLRCDPISGHDNLYWYRRVMGKEIKFLLHFVKESKQDESGMPNNRFLAERTGGTYSTLKVQPAELEDSGVYFCASSHPAGEEAFFGQGTRLTVV.

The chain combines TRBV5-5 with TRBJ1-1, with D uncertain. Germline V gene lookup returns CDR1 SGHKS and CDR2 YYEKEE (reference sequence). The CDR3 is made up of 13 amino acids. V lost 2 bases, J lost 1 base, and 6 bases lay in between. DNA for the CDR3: TGTGCCAGCAGCTTCTTTAGGAACACTGAAGCTTTCTTT. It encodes CASSFFRNTEAFF. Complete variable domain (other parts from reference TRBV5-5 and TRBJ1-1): DAGVTQSPTHLIKTRGQQVTLRCSPISGHKSVSWYQQVLGQGPQFIFQYYEKEERGRGNFPDRFSARQFPNYSSELNVNALLLGDSALYLCASSFFRNTEAFFGQGTRLTVV.

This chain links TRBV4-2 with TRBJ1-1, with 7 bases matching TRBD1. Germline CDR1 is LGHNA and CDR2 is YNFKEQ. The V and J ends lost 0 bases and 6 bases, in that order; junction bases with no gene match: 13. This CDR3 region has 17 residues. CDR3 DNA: TGTGCCAGCAGCCAAGAGGTCGGTGCAAGGGGGCTAGCTGAAGCTTTCTTT. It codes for CASSQEVGARGLAEAFF.

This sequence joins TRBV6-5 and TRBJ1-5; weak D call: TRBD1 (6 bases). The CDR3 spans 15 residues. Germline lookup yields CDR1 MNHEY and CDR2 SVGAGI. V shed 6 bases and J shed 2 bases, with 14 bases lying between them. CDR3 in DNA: TGTGCCAGCAGACCCCAGGGGCAGCGCAATCAGCCCCAGCATTTT. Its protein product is CASRPQGQRNQPQHF.

CDR3 sequence: CASSLREGAGQPQHF. The CDR3 DNA reads as TGTGCCAGCAGCCTACGGGAGGGGGCAGGACAGCCCCAGCATTTT. The chain carries TRBV7-2 and TRBJ1-5; 7 bases are a match to TRBD1. CDR3 size: 15 residues. Germline V gene data show CDR1 as SGHTA and CDR2 as FQGNSA. V trimming: 5 bases; J trimming: 7 bases; junction bases outside the gene matches: 11.

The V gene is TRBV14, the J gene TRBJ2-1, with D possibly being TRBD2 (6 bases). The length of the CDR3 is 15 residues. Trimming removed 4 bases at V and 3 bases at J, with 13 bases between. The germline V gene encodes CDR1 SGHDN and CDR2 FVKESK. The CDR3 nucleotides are TGTGCCAGCAGCCGCCGTTACGGGAGCTACAATGAGCAGTTCTTC. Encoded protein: CASSRRYGSYNEQFF.

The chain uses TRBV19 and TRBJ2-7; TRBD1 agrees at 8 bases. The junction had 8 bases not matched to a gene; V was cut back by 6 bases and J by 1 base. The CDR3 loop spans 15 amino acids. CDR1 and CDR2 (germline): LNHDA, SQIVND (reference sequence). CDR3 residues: CASSRTGLGSYEQYF. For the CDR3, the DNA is TGTGCCAGTAGCCGGACAGGGTTGGGATCCTACGAGCAGTACTTC.

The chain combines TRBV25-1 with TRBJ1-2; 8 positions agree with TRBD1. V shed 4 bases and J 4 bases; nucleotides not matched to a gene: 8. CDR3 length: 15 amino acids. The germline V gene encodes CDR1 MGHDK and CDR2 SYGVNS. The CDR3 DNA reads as TGTGCCAGCAGTGCAGCCTCCGGGACAGGCTATGGCTACACCTTC. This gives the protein CASSAASGTGYGYTF.